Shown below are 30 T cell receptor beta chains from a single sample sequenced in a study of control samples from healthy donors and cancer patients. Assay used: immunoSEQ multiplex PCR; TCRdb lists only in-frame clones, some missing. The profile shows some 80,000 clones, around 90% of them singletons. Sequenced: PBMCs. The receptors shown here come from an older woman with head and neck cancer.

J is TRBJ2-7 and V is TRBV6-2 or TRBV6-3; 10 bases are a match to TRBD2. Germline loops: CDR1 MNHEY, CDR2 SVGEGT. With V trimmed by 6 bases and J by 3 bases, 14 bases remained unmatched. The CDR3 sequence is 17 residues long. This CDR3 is CASSSPSSGRFLYEQYF. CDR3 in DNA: TGTGCCAGCAGCTCCCCCAGTAGCGGGAGGTTCCTCTACGAGCAGTACTTC.

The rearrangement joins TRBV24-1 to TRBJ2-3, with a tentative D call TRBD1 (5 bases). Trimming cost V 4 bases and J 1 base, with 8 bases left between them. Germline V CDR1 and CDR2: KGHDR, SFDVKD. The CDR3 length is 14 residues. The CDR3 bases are TGTGCCACCAGTGACAGGGTTGGCACAGATACGCAGTATTTT. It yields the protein CATSDRVGTDTQYF.

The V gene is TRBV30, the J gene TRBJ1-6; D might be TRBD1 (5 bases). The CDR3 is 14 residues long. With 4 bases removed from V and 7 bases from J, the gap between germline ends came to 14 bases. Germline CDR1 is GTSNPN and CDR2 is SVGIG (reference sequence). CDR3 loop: CAWTRIGGNSPLHF. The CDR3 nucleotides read TGTGCCTGGACTCGTATCGGGGGGAATTCACCCCTCCACTTT.

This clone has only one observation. CDR3 region: CASSDPGQAIYF. Written as DNA, the CDR3 is TGTGCCAGCAGTGACCCGGGACAGGCCATCTACTTC. The chain carries TRBV25-1 and TRBJ2-5, with 8 positions matching TRBD1. The CDR3 totals 12 residues. V dropped 3 bases and J dropped 14; count of bases not matched to a gene: 8. Germline loops: CDR1 MGHDK, CDR2 SYGVNS.

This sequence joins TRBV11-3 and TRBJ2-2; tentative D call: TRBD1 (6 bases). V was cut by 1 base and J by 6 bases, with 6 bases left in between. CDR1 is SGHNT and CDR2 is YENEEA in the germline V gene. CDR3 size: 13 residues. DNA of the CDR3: TGTGCCAGCAGCTTAGGGACAGCCGGGGAGCTGTTTTTT. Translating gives CASSLGTAGELFF.

DNA for the CDR3: TGTGCCAGCAGTTTTTTGCGTTGGGGCTACACCTTC. Amino acids: CASSFLRWGYTF. This rearrangement joins TRBV12-3 or TRBV12-4 to TRBJ1-2; no firm D call. V was shortened by 3 bases and J by 8 bases, with 10 bases between the two germline ends. CDR3 length: 12 amino acids.

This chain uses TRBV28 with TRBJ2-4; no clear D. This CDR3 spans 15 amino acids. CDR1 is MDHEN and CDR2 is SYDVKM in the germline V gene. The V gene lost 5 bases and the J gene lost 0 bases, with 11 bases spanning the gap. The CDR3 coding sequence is TGTGCCAGCAGTGCAGGCCAACTAGCCAAAAACATTCAGTACTTC. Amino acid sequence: CASSAGQLAKNIQYF.

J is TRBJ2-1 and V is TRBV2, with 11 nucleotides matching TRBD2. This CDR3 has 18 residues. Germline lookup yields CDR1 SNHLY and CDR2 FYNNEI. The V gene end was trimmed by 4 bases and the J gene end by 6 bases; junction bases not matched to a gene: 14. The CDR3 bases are TGTGCCAGCAGTGGCCTAGCGGGAGGACTCGACATAATCAATGAGCAGTTCTTC. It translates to CASSGLAGGLDIINEQFF.

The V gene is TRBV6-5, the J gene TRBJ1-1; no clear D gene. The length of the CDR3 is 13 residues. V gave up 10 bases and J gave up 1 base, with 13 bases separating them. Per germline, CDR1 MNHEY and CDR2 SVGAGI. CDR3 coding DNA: TGTGCCATCCAGCACACCTCGAACACTGAAGCTTTCTTT. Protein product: CAIQHTSNTEAFF.

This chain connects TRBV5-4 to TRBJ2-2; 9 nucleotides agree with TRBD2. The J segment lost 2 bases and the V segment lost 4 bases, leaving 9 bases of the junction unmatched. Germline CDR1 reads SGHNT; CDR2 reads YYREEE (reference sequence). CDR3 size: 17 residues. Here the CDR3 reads CASSASGKVINTGELFF. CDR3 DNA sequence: TGTGCCAGCAGCGCTAGCGGGAAAGTTATAAACACCGGGGAGCTGTTTTTT.

In DNA, the CDR3 is TGCGCCAGCAGCTCGGGACTAGCGGGAGCCACAGATACGCAGTATTTT. It yields the protein CASSSGLAGATDTQYF. J is TRBJ2-3 and V is TRBV5-1; TRBD2 aligns across 14 bases. The CDR3 consists of 16 residues. V lost 3 bases to trimming and J lost 2 bases; unmatched junction nucleotides: 2. The germline V gene encodes CDR1 SGHRS and CDR2 YFSETQ.

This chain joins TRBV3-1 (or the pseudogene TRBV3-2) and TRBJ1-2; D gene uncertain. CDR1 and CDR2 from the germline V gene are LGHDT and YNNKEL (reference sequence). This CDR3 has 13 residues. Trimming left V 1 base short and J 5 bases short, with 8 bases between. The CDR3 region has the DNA TGTGCCAGCAGCCAAGCCGGATGGTATGGCTACACCTTC. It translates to CASSQAGWYGYTF.

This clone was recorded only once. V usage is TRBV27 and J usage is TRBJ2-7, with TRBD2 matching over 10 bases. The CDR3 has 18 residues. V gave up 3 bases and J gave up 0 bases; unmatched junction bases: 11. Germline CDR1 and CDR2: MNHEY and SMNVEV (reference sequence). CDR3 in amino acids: CASSFRLAGDGSSYEQYF. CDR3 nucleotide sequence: TGTGCCAGCAGTTTCAGACTAGCGGGCGACGGGAGCTCCTACGAGCAGTACTTC.

CDR3 protein: CASTDQMGQSYEQYF. The CDR3 DNA reads as TGTGCCAGTACAGACCAGATGGGACAGTCCTACGAGCAGTACTTC. The rearrangement joins TRBV7-9 to TRBJ2-7; 7 bases line up with TRBD1. After removal of 9 bases from V and 1 base from J, the junction contained 12 bases not matched to a gene. This CDR3 has 15 residues. Germline assignment: CDR1 SEHNR and CDR2 FQNEAQ (reference sequence).

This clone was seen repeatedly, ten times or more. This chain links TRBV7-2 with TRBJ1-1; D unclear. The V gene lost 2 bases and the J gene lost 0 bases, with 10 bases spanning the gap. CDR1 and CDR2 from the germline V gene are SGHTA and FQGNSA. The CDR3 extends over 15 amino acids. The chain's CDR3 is CASSLIGAMNTEAFF. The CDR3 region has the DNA TGTGCCAGCAGCTTAATAGGCGCCATGAACACTGAAGCTTTCTTT.

The CDR3 loop is CASSKSTYTNTGELFF. In DNA, the CDR3 is TGTGCCAGCAGCAAATCGACATATACGAACACCGGGGAGCTGTTTTTT. This chain links TRBV7-3 with TRBJ2-2; D remains ambiguous. Germline assignment: CDR1 SGHTA and CDR2 FQGTGA. The CDR3 has 16 residues. V was shortened by 5 bases and J by 0 bases, with 13 bases between the two germline ends.

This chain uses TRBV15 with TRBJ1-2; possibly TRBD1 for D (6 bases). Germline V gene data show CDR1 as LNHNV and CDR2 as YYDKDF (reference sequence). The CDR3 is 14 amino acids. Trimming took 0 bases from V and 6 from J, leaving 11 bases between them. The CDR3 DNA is TGTGCCACCAGCAGAGATGGGACAATCGATGGCTACACCTTC. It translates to CATSRDGTIDGYTF.

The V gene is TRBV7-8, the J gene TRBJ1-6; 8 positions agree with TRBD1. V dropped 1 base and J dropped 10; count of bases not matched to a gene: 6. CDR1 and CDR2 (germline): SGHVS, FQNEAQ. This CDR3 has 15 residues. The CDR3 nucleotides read TGTGCCAGCAGCTTAGTGTCAGGGGGCTTCTCACCCCTCCACTTT. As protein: CASSLVSGGFSPLHF.

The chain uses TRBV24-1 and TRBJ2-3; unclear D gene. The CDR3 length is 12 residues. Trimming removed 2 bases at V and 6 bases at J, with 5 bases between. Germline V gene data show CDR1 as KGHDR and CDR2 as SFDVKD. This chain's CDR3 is CATSDSVDTQYF. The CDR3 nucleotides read TGTGCCACCAGTGATTCGGTTGATACGCAGTATTTT.

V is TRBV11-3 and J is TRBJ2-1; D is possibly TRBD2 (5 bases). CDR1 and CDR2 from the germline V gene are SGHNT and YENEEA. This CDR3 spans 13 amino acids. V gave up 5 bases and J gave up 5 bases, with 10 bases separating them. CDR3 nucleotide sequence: TGTGCCAGCAGCCGGGCGGAGGACAATGAGCAGTTCTTC. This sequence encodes CASSRAEDNEQFF.

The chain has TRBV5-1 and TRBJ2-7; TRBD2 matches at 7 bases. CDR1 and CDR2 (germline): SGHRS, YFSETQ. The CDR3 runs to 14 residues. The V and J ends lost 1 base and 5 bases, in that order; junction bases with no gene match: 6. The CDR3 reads CASSLTGTINEQYF. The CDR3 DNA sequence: TGCGCCAGCAGCTTGACTGGGACTATCAACGAGCAGTACTTC. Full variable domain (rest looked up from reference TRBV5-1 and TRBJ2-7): KAGVTQTPRYLIKTRGQQVTLSCSPISGHRSVSWYQQTPGQGLQFLFEYFSETQRNKGNFPGRFSGRQFSNSRSEMNVSTLELGDSALYLCASSLTGTINEQYFGPGTRLTVT.

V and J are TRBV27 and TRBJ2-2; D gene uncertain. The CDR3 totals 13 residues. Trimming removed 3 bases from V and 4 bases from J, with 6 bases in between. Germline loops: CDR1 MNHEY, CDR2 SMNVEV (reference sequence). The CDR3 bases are TGTGCCAGCAGTTTCTCCGGCACCGGGGAGCTGTTTTTT. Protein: CASSFSGTGELFF.

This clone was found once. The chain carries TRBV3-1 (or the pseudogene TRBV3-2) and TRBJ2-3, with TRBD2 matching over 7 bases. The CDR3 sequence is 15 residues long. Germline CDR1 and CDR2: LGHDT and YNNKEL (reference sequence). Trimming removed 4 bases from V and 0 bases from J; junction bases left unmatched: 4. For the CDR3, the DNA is TGTGCCAGCAGCCCAAGTAGCGGGAGCACAGATACGCAGTATTTT. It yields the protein CASSPSSGSTDTQYF.

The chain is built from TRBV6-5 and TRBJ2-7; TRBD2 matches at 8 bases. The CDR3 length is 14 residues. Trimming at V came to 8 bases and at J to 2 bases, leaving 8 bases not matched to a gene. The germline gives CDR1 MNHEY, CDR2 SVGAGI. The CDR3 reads CASGLAGLTYEQYF. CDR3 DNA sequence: TGTGCCAGCGGGTTAGCGGGATTGACCTACGAGCAGTACTTC.

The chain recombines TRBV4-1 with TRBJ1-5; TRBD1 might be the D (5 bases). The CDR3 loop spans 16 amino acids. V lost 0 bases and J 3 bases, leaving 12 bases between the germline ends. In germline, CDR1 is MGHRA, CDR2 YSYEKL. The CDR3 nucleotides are TGCGCCAGCAGCCAAGAAGGAGGGGTTTTCAATCAGCCCCAGCATTTT. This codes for CASSQEGGVFNQPQHF.

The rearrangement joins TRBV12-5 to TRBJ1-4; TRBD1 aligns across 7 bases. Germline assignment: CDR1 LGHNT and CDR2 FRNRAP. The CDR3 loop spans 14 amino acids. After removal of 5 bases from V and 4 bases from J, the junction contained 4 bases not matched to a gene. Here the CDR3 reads CASGQGQNNEKLFF. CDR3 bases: TGTGCTAGTGGTCAGGGACAGAATAATGAAAAACTGTTTTTT.

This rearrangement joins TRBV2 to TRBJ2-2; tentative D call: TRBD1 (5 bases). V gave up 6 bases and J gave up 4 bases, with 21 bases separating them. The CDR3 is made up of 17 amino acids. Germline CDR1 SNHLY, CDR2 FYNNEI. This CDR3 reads CASSDRWATDITGELFF. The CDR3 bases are TGTGCCAGCAGCGACCGGTGGGCAACGGACATCACCGGGGAGCTGTTTTTT.

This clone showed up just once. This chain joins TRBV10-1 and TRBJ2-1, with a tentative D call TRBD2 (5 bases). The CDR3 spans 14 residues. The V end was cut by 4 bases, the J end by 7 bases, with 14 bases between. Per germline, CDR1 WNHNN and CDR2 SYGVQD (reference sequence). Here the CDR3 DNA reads TGCGCCAGCAGTGTCGGCGGGCCGGGGAATGAGCAGTTCTTC. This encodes CASSVGGPGNEQFF.

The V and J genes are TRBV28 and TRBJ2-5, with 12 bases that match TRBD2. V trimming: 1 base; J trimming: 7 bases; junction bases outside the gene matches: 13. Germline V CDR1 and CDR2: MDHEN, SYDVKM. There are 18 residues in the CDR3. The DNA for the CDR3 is TGTGCCAGCAGTTTATCACCAGGACTAGCGGGGAGAGTTGGGACCCAGTACTTC. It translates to CASSLSPGLAGRVGTQYF.

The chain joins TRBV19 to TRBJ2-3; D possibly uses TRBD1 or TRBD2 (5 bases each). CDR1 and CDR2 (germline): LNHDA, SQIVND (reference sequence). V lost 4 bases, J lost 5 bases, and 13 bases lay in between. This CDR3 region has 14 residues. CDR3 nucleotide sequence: TGTGCCAGTAGTAGAGGGGACCAGGGAGATACGCAGTATTTT. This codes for CASSRGDQGDTQYF.